This T cell receptor (beta chain) was observed in a study of radiotherapy plus CTLA-4 blockade in lung cancer. Study as a whole: Of all patients, around 18% responded objectively and roughly 31% showed disease control.

This CDR3 spans 15 amino acids. Trimming pared 6 bases from V and 15 bases from J, leaving 27 bases between. The germline V gene has CDR1 MNHEY and CDR2 SMNVEV (reference sequence). Profiling relied on immunoSEQ multiplex PCR, and the TCRdb table lists in-frame clones only, not all of them. The repertoire includes tens of thousands of clones, 80% to 85% of them detected once, and roughly 26% sits in the top ten. Whole-study results and caveats: Dynamics of early blood T cell clones, together with interferon-beta, were reportedly the best predictors of response.

As for this clone: What it binds is unknown.

Focal radiation plus CTLA-4 blockade with ipilimumab was administered to patients who had chemo-refractory metastatic non-small-cell lung cancer. This TCR was sampled from a human donor with non-small cell lung cancer that progressed on radiotherapy plus ipilimumab. Sequenced here: peripheral blood, sampled from a patient treated with radiotherapy plus ipilimumab. The V call is TRBV27, the J call TRBJ2-1; D possibly matches TRBD1 or TRBD2 (5 bases each). The CDR3 DNA sequence: TGTGCCAGCAGGCTCTCGGCGGCAGATTTACGGGGCACGTTCTTC. This encodes CASRLSAADLRGTFF.